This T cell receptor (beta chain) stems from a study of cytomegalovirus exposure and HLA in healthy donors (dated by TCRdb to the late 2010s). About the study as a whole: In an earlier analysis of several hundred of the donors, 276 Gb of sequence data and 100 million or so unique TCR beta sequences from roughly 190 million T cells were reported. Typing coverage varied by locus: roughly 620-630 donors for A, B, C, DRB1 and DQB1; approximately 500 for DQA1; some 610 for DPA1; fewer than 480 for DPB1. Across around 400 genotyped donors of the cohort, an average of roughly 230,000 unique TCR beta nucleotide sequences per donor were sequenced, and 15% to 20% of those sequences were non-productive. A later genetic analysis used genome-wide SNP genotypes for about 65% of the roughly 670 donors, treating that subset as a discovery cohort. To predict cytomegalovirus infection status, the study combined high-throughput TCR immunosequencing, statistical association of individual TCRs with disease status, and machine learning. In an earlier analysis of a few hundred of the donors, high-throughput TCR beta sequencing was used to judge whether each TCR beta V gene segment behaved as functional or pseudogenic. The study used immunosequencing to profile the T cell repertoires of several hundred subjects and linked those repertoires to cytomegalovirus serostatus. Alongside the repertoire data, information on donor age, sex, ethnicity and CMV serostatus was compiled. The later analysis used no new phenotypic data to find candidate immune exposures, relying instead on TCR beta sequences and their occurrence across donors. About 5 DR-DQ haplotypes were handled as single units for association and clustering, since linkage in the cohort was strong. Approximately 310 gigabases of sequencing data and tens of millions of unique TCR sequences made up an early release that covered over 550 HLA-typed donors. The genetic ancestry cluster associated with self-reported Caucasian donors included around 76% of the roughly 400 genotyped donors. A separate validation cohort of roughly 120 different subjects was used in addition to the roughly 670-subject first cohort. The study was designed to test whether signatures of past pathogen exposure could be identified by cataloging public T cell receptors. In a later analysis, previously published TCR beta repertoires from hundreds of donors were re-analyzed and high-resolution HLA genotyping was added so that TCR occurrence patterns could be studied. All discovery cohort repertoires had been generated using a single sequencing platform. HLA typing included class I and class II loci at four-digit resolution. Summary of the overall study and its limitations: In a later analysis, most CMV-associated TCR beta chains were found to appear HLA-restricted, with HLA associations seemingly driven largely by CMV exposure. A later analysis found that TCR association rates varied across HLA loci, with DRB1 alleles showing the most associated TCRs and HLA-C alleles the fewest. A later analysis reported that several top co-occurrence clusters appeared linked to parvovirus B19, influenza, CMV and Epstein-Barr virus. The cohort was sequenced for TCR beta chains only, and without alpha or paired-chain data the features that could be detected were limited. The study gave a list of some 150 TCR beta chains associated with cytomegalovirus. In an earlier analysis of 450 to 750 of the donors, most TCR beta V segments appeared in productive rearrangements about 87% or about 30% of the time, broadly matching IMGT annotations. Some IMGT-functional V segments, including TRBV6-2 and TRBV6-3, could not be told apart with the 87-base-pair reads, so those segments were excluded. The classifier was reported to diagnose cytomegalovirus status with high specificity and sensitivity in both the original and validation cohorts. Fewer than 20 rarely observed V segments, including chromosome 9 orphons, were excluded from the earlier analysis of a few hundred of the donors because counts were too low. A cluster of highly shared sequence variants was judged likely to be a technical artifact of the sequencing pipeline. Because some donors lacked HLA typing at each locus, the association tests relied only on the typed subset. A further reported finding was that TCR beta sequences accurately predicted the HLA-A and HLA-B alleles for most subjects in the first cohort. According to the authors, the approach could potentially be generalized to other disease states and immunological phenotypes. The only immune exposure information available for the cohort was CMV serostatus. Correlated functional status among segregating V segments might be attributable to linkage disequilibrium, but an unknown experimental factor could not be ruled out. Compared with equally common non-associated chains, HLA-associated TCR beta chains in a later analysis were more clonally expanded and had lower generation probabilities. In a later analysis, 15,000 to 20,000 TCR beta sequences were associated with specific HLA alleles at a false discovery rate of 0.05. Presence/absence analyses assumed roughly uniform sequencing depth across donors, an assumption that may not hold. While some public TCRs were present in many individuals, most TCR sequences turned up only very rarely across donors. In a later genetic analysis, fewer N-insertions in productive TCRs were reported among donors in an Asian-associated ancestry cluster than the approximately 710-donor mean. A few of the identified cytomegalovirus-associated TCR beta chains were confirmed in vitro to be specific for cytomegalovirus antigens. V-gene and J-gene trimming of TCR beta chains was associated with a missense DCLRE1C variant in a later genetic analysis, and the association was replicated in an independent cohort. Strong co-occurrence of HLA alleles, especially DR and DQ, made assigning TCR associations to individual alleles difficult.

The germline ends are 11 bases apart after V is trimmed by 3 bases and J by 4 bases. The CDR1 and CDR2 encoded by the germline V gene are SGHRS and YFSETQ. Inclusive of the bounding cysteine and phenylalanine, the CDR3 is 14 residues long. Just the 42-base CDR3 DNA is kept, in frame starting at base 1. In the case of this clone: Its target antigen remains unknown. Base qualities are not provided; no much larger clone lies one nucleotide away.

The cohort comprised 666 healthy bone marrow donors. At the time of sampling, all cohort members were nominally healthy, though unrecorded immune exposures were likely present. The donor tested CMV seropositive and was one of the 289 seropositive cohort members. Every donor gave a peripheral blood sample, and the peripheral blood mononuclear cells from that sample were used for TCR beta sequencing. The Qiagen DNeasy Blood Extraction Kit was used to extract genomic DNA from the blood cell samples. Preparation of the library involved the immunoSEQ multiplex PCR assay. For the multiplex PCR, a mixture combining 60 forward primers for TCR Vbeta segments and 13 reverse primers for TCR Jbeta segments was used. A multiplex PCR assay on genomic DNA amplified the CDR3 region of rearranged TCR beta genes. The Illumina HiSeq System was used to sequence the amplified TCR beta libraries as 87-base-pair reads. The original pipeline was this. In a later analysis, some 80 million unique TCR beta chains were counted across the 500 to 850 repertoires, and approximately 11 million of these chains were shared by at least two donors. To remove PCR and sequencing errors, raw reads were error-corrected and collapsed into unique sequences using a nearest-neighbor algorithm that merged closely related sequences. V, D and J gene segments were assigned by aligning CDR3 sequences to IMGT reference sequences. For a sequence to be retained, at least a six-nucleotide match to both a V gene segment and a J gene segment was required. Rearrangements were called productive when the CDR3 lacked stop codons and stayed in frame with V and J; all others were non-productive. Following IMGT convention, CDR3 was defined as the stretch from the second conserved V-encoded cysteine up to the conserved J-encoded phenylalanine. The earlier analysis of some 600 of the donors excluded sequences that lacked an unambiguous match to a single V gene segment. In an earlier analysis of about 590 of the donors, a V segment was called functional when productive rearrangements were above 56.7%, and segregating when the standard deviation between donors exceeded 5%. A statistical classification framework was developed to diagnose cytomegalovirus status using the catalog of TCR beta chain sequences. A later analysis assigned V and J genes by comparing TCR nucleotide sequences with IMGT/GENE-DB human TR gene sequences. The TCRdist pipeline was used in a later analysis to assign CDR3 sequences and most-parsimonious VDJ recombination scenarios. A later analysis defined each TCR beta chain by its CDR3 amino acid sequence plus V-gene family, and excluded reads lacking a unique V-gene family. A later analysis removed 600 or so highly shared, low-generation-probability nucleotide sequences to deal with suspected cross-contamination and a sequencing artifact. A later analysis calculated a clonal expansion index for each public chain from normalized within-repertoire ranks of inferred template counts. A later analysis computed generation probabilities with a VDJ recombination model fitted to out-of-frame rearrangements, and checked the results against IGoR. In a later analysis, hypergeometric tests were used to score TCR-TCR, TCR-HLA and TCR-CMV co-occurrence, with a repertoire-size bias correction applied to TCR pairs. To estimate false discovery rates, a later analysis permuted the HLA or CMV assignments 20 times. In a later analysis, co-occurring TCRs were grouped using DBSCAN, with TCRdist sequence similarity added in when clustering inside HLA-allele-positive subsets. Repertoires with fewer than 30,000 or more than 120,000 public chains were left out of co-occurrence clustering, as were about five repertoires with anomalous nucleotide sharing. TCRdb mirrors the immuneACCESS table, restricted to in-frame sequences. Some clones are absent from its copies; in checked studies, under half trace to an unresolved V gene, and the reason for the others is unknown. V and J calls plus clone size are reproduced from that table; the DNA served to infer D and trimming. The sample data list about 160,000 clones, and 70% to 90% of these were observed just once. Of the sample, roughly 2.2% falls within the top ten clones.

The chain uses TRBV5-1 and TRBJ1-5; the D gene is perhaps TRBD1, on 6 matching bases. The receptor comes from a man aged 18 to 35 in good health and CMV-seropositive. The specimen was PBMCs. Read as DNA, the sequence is TGCGCCAGCAGCTCAGGGCAGGGGAATCAGCCCCAGCATTTT. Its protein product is CASSSGQGNQPQHF.